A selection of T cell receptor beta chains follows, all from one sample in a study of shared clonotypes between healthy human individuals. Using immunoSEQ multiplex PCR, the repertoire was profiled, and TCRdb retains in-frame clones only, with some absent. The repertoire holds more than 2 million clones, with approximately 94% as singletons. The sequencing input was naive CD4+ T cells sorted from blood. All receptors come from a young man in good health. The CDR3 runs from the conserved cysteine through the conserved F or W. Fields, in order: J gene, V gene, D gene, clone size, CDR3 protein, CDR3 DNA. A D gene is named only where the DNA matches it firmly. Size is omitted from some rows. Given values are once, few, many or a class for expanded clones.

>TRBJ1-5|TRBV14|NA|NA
CASSRGWNQPQHF
TGTGCCAGCAGCCGCGGCTGGAATCAGCCCCAGCATTTT
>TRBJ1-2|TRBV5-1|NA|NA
CASSLGNNYGYTF
TGCGCCAGCAGCTTGGGTAATAACTATGGCTACACCTTC
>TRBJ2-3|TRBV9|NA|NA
CASSVAGARSDTQYF
TGTGCCAGCAGCGTAGCAGGGGCCCGCTCGGATACGCAGTATTTT
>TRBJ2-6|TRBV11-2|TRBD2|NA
CASSRGGAGANVLTF
TGTGCCAGCAGCCGTGGGGGGGCTGGGGCCAACGTCCTGACTTTC
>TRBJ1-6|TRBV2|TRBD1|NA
CAGNTGGNSPLHF
TGTGCCGGGAACACAGGGGGAAATTCACCCCTCCACTTT
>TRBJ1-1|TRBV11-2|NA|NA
CASSTDRNTEAFF
TGTGCCAGCAGTACTGACAGGAACACTGAAGCTTTCTTT
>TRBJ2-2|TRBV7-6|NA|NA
CASSFIGGNGELFF
TGTGCCAGCAGTTTCATAGGGGGTAATGGGGAGCTGTTTTTT
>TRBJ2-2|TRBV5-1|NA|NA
CASSPGRKTGELFF
TGCGCCAGCAGCCCAGGCAGGAAGACCGGGGAGCTGTTTTTT
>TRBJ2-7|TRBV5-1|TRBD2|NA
CASSLRTSGAYEQYF
TGCGCCAGCAGCTTAAGGACTAGCGGGGCCTACGAGCAGTACTTC
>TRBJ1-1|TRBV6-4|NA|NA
CASSEGRGNTEAFF
TGTGCCAGCAGTGAAGGCAGGGGGAACACTGAAGCTTTCTTT
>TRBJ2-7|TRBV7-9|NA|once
CASSFFLSYEQYF
TGTGCCAGCAGCTTTTTCCTCTCCTACGAGCAGTACTTC
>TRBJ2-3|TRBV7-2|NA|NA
CASNSKAASTDTQYF
TGTGCCAGCAACTCCAAGGCGGCTAGCACAGATACGCAGTATTTT
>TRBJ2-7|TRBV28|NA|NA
CASGLSYEQYF
TGTGCCAGCGGATTATCCTACGAGCAGTACTTC
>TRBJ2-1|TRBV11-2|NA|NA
CASSETGGVYNEQFF
TGTGCCAGCAGCGAAACAGGGGGGGTCTACAATGAGCAGTTCTTC
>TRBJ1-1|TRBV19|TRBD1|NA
CASRGQGVRNTEAFF
TGTGCCAGTAGAGGGCAGGGGGTGCGAAACACTGAAGCTTTCTTT
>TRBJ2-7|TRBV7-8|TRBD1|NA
CASSLRGQGNSEQYF
TGTGCCAGCAGCCTAAGGGGACAGGGGAATAGCGAGCAGTACTTC